This T cell receptor (beta chain) was identified during a study of OX40 agonist ivuxolimab in advanced cancers. At the level of the study: In three patients, partial responses were observed, one with hepatocellular carcinoma and two with cutaneous melanoma.

The assay was immunoSEQ multiplex PCR, and TCRdb's table has in-frame clones only and misses some. In the table there are about 50,000 clones, over 90% of which are singletons. Material: CD4+ or CD8+ T cells sorted from blood, obtained in a trial of the OX40 agonist ivuxolimab. The TCR sequence derives from an adult with an advanced solid tumor such as melanoma, head and neck, liver or kidney cancer.

The CDR3 sequence: CASSIRDRPYEQYF. CDR3 DNA sequence: TGTGCCAGCAGTATCCGGGACAGACCCTACGAGCAGTACTTC. This rearrangement joins TRBV28 to TRBJ2-7, with TRBD1 identical over 7 bases. Germline CDR1 MDHEN, CDR2 SYDVKM. Trimming took 5 bases from V and 2 from J; bases not matched to a gene: 6. The CDR3 is 14 amino acids.